Below, 12 T cell receptor beta chains from the same sample are listed, as sequenced in a study of identical twins. Each CDR3 protein gets one entry after TCRdb re-called the 5' RACE reads with MiXCR. The top ten clones hold around 8.1% of a sample with roughly 150,000 distinct CDR3 sequences, around 3.6% of them seen once. The sample taken for sequencing was memory T cells sorted from blood. The source is a man younger than 35 in good health.

CDR3 amino acids: CASSPKQGVEAFF. The CDR3 DNA reads as TGTGCCAGCTCACCGAAACAGGGAGTTGAAGCTTTCTTT. The chain carries TRBV18 and TRBJ1-1, with a possible D match to TRBD1 (6 bases). The CDR3 spans 13 residues. The germline V gene has CDR1 KGHSH and CDR2 LQKENI. V was trimmed by 3 bases and J by 7 bases, leaving 12 bases between them.

This clonotype was seen ten or more times. The chain combines TRBV4-3 with TRBJ2-1; D might be TRBD2 (5 bases). CDR1 and CDR2 (germline): LGHNA, YSLEER. CDR3 length: 16 residues. Trimming stripped 0 bases from V and 4 bases from J, with 13 bases between. The CDR3 nucleotides read TGCGCCAGCAGCCAAGATCCGGAAGCGGCTTACAATGAGCAGTTCTTC. It specifies CASSQDPEAAYNEQFF.

This clonotype was counted ten times or more. V usage is TRBV28 and J usage is TRBJ2-7; the D gene is possibly TRBD2 (5 bases). The CDR3 loop spans 12 amino acids. The germline CDR1 and CDR2 sequences are MDHEN and SYDVKM. V gave up 2 bases and J gave up 6 bases, with 8 bases separating them. The CDR3 protein is CASSLQGLEQYF. In DNA, the CDR3 is TGTGCCAGCAGTTTACAAGGACTCGAGCAGTACTTC.

This clonotype was recorded at least ten times. This chain links TRBV18 with TRBJ1-6, with 8 bases aligning to TRBD1. J lost 10 bases, V lost 2 bases, and 13 bases had no gene match. In germline, CDR1 is KGHSH, CDR2 LQKENI. There are 17 residues in the CDR3. CDR3 sequence reads: CASSPNAQGAVGSPLHF. The CDR3 nucleotides are TGTGCCAGCTCACCAAACGCCCAGGGGGCCGTCGGATCACCCCTCCACTTT.

This clonotype came up many times. The J gene is TRBJ2-3, the V gene TRBV4-1, with 10 bases fitting TRBD2. V shed 4 bases, J shed 1 base, and the junction held 2 bases outside the gene matches. CDR3 length: 15 amino acids. Germline lookup yields CDR1 MGHRA and CDR2 YSYEKL. The CDR3 nucleotides are TGCGCCAGCAGCCGAACTAGCGGGGGCACAGATACGCAGTATTTT. This translates into CASSRTSGGTDTQYF.

In this sample, this clonotype turned up many times. J is TRBJ1-4 and V is TRBV7-2; D is possibly TRBD1 (6 bases). Germline V gene data show CDR1 as SGHTA and CDR2 as FQGNSA. The CDR3 is 17 amino acids. Trimming removed 1 base from V and 5 bases from J, with 17 bases in between. The DNA for the CDR3 is TGTGCCAGCAGCTTAGTGGCCAGGGGAGAATTGAATGAAAAACTGTTTTTT. It encodes CASSLVARGELNEKLFF.

This clonotype was recorded a few times. The genes are TRBV19 and TRBJ1-2, with D tentatively TRBD1 (5 bases). The CDR3 covers 12 residues. CDR1 LNHDA and CDR2 SQIVND come from the germline V gene (reference sequence). V was trimmed by 7 bases and J by 2 bases, leaving 8 bases between them. The CDR3 loop reads CASMAGNYGYTF. CDR3 coding DNA: TGTGCCAGTATGGCAGGGAACTATGGCTACACCTTC.

The V gene is TRBV18, the J gene TRBJ1-1, with D uncertain. Germline V gene lookup returns CDR1 KGHSH and CDR2 LQKENI. V was cut by 8 bases and J by 5 bases, with 9 bases left in between. The CDR3 sequence is 11 residues long. CDR3 loop: CASTEGTEAFF. The CDR3 region has the DNA TGTGCCAGCACAGAAGGAACTGAAGCTTTCTTT.

The CDR3 reads CSVAPRSSGNTIYF. In DNA form, the CDR3 reads TGCAGCGTTGCTCCCCGAAGCTCTGGAAACACCATATATTTT. The chain uses TRBV29-1 and TRBJ1-3; unclear D gene. This CDR3 spans 14 amino acids. Germline lookup yields CDR1 SQVTM and CDR2 ANQGSEA. With 4 bases removed from V and 0 bases from J, the gap between germline ends came to 10 bases.

The sample holds many counts of this clonotype. This chain connects TRBV20-1 to TRBJ1-4, with D perhaps TRBD1 (5 bases). V was pared by 1 base and J by 0 bases, with 21 bases between. This CDR3 spans 19 amino acids. Looked up from germline, CDR1 is DFQATT and CDR2 is SNEGSKA (reference sequence). CDR3 sequence: CSARALRDEQGTTNEKLFF. The CDR3 DNA follows: TGCAGTGCTAGAGCCCTCCGGGACGAGCAGGGAACAACTAATGAAAAACTGTTTTTT.

In this sample, this clonotype turned up many times. The V call is TRBV5-1, the J call TRBJ2-1; perhaps TRBD2 as D (5 bases). Trimming cost V 4 bases and J 9 bases, with 23 bases left between them. The CDR3 spans 16 residues. Germline V lookup: CDR1 SGHRS, CDR2 YFSETQ. CDR3 nucleotides: TGCGCCAGCAGCCCAAAGACTAACGGGATCGTGAGTGAGCAGTTCTTC. It is translated as CASSPKTNGIVSEQFF.

This clonotype was recorded many times. The chain employs TRBV10-3 and TRBJ2-5; possibly TRBD1 for D (6 bases). CDR3 length equals 13 residues. V was pared by 6 bases and J by 5 bases, with 13 bases between. Germline-derived CDR1 and CDR2 are ENHRY and SYGVKD. The CDR3 DNA follows: TGTGCCATCAGCCCCAGGGGCGGGGAGACCCAGTACTTC. Residues: CAISPRGGETQYF.